The table lists the clone carrying this T cell receptor beta chain with many counts. What it binds is not known. Library preparation followed earlier protocols using designated TCR primers. TCRdb fed the PCR reads into MiXCR, producing one record per CDR3 protein. The sample carries 490,000 or so distinct CDR3 sequences, 20% to 25% recorded once. The data originate from a study of molecular identifiers for immune sequencing clone quantification. Notes on the study in general: Highly expanded clone sizes could be underestimated by identical TCR molecules that share a barcode. Reportedly, one cell's Jurkat TCR RNA was detected within 1,100,000 naive CD8 cells.

V was pared by 3 bases and J by 3 bases, with 7 bases of the junction left unmatched. The length of the CDR3 is 16 residues. Germline V gives CDR1 SGHRS, CDR2 YFSETQ. V gene TRBV5-1 combines with J gene TRBJ2-3; 10 nucleotides match TRBD2. The clonotype originates from a human donor in good health. Some libraries in this study had Jurkat cell RNA spiked in. The sequenced material came from naive CD8+ T cells from blood, with Jurkat cell RNA spiked in. The subset was: FACS-sorted CD8+CD4-CCR7+CD45RA+ naive T cells. The CDR3 DNA follows: TGCGCCAGCAGCTCACTTAGCGGGGGGCTGACAGATACGCAGTATTTT. It encodes CASSSLSGGLTDTQYF.